This T cell receptor beta chain was sequenced in a study of shared clonotypes between healthy human individuals. In the study overall: Per donor, three plates held CD4 naive cells, three held CD4 memory, two held CD8 naive and one held CD8 memory.

The CDR3 has 15 residues. V was clipped by 4 bases and J by 5 bases, with 16 bases between them. CDR1 is SGHKS, CDR2 YYEKEE, per germline (reference sequence). Negatively enriched CD4+ T cells were divided by CD45RA into naive and memory. TCRdb keeps only in-frame clones here, not all; method: immunoSEQ multiplex PCR. The table shows some 1.4 million clones, with around 97% occurring only once. Comments on this clone: Its antigen is unidentified.

Overall study results and limits: Clonotype sharing among donors was thought likely to change with sequencing depth.

The V gene is TRBV5-5, the J gene TRBJ2-1, with a weak D call TRBD2 (6 bases). The sequence came from a man under 40 in good health. Sequenced sample: naive CD4+ T cells sorted from blood. Subset meaning: CD45RA+ positively selected. Here the CDR3 reads CASSTIMGLDNEQFF. Written as DNA, the CDR3 is TGTGCCAGCAGCACAATAATGGGACTCGACAATGAGCAGTTCTTC.